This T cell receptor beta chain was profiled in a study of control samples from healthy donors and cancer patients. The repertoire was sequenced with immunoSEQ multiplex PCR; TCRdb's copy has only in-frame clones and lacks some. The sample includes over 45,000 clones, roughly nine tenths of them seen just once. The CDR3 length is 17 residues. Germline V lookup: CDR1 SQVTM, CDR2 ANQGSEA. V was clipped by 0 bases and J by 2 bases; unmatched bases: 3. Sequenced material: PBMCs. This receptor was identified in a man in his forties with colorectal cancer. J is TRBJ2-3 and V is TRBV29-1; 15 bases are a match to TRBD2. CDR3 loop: CSVEDGTSGRFTDTQYF. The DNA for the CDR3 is TGCAGCGTTGAAGATGGGACTAGCGGGAGGTTCACAGATACGCAGTATTTT.